The present entry profiles one TCR beta chain with its context. Its antigen is as yet unknown. Additional DNA sequences in this sample encode the identical CDR3. This sample was included in a study of cytomegalovirus exposure and HLA in healthy donors. Healthy bone marrow donors made up the cohort. At the time of sampling, donors were nominally healthy, though unrecorded immune exposures were likely. Study results and caveats: Prior analysis indicated that the majority of TCR beta V segments exhibited productivity approximately 87% or approximately 30% of the time. Later findings reportedly placed an Asian-associated ancestry cluster below the roughly 670-donor mean for N-insertions.

The PCR contained 60 Vbeta and 13 Jbeta primers. Sequencing used immunoSEQ multiplex PCR; TCRdb keeps in-frame clones, though not all of them. The sample contains over 200,000 clones, around 89% of which appear only once. The sequencing input was PBMCs. This TCR came from a woman between 18 and 30 years old in good health and CMV-seronegative.

The DNA for the CDR3 is TGTGCCAGCAGCTTGGGAGGGAACACTGAAGCTTTCTTT. The encoded protein is CASSLGGNTEAFF. This rearrangement joins TRBV5-4 to TRBJ1-1; D remains ambiguous. Germline V gene data show CDR1 as SGHNT and CDR2 as YYREEE (reference sequence). V lost 0 bases, J lost 1 base, and 4 bases lay in between. The CDR3 runs 13 residues. The full variable domain, in which reference TRBV5-4 and TRBJ1-1 provide the parts outside the CDR3, is ETGVTQSPTHLIKTRGQQVTLRCSSQSGHNTVSWYQQALGQGPQFIFQYYREEENGRGNFPPRFSGLQFPNYSSELNVNALELDDSALYLCASSLGGNTEAFFGQGTRLTVV.